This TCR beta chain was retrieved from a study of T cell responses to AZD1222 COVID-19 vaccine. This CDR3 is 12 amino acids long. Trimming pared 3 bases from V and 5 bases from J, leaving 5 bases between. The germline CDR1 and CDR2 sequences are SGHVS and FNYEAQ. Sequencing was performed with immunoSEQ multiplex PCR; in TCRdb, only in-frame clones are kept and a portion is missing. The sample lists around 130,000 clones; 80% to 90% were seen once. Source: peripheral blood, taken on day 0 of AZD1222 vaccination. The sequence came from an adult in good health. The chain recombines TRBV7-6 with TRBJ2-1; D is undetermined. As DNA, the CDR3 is TGTGCCAGCAGCTTCGTCGACAATGAGCAGTTCTTC. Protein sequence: CASSFVDNEQFF. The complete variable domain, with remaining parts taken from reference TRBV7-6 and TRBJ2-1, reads GAGVSQSPRYKVTKRGQDVALRCDPISGHVSLYWYRQALGQGPEFLTYFNYEAQQDKSGLPNDRFSAERPEGSISTLTIQRTEQRDSAMYRCASSFVDNEQFFGPGTRLTVL.